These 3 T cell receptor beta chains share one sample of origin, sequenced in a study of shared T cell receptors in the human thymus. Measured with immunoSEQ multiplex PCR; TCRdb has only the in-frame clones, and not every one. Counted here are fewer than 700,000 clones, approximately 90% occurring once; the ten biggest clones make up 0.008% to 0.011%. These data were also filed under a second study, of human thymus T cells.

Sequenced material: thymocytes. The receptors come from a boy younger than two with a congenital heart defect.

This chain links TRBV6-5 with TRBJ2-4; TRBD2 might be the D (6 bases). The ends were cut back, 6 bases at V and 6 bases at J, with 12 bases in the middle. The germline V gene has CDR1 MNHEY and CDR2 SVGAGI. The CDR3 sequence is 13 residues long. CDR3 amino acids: CASRRAGINIQYF. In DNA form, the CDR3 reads TGTGCCAGCAGACGGGCGGGGATAAACATTCAGTACTTC.

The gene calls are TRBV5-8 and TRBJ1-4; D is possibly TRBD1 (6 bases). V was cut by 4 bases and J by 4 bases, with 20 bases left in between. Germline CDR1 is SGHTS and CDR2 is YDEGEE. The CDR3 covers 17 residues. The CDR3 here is CASSPRGPAIVNEKLFF. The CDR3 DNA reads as TGTGCCAGCAGCCCCAGGGGTCCGGCGATCGTTAATGAAAAACTGTTTTTT.

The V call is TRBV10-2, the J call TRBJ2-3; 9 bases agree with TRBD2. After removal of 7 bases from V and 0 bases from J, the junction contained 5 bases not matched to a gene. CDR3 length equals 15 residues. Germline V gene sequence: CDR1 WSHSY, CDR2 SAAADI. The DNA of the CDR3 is TGCGCCAGCAAGCCCACTAGCGGGAGCACAGATACGCAGTATTTT. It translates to CASKPTSGSTDTQYF.